This TCR beta chain derives from a study of breast tumors, draining lymph nodes, adjacent tissues. Study findings and constraints: Luminal-like breast cancer showed significantly greater tumor-nontumor repertoire similarity than basal-like breast cancer did. The data were judged consistent with most tumor T cells coming from lymph node and expanding in tumor. Tumor TCR diversity was below lymph nodes but above nontumor tissue.

Samples came from axillary lymph nodes draining the breast cancer. Points on this clonotype: Its antigen is not known.

TCRdb called the multiplex PCR reads again in MiXCR, with one record for every CDR3 protein. The sample carries approximately 89,000 distinct CDR3 sequences, around 30% recorded once. CDR1 and CDR2 (germline): SGHRS, YFSETQ. The trim removed 5 bases at V and 0 bases at J, leaving 3 bases unmatched. The CDR3 loop spans 15 amino acids. Sequenced: axillary lymph node tissue. This sequence originates from a female donor with breast cancer. Some clones in this sample may be carry-over from other donors' samples. The V gene is TRBV5-1, the J gene TRBJ2-2; 8 bases are a match to TRBD2. Written as DNA, the CDR3 is TGCGCCAGCAGGTCGGGACTAGCGAACACCGGGGAGCTGTTTTTT. Translated: CASRSGLANTGELFF.